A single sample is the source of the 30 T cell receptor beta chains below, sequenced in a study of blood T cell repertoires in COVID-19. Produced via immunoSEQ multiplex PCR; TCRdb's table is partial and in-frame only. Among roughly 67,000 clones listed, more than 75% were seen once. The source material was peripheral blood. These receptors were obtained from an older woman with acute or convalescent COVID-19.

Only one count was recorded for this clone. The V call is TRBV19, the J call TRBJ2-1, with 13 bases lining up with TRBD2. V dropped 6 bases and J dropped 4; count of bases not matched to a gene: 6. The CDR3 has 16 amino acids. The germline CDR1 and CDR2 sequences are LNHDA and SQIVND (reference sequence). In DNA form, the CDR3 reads TGTGCCAGTAGCAGCATACTAGCGGGAGGGTACAATGAGCAGTTCTTC. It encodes CASSSILAGGYNEQFF.

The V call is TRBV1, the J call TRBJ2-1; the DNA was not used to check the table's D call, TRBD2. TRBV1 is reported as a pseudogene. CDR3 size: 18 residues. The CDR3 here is CTSSRGELAGGMSAEQFF. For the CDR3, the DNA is TGCACCAGCAGCCGAGGGGAACTAGCGGGAGGGATGTCGGCCGAGCAGTTCTTC.

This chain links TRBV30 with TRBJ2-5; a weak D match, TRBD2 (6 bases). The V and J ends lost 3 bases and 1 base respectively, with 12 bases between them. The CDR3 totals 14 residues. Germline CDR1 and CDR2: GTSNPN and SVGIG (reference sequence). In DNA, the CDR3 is TGTGCCTGGAGCGGCGGGGCAGTCCAAGAGACCCAGTACTTC. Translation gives CAWSGGAVQETQYF.

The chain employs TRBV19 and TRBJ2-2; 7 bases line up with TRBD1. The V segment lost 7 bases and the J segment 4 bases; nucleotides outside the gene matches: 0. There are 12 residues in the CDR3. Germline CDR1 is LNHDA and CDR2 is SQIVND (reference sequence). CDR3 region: CASNRGTGELFF. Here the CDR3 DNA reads TGTGCCAGTAACAGGGGCACCGGGGAGCTGTTTTTT.

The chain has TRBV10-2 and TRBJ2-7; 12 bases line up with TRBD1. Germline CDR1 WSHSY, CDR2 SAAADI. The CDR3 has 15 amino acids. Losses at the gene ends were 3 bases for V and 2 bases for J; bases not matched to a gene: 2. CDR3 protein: CASSEGTGGPYEQYV. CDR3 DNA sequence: TGCGCCAGCAGTGAAGGGACAGGGGGCCCCTACGAGCAGTACGTC.

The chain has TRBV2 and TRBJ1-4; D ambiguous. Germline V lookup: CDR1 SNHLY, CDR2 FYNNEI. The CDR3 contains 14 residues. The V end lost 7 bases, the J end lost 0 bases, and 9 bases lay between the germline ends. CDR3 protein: CASKREATNEKLFF. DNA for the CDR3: TGTGCCAGCAAAAGGGAGGCAACTAATGAAAAACTGTTTTTT.

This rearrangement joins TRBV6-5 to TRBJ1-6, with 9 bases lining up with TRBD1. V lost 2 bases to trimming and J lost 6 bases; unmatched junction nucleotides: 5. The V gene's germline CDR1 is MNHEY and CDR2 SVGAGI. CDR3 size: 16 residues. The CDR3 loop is CASSYKRTGANSPLHF. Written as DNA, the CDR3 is TGTGCCAGCAGTTACAAAAGGACAGGGGCTAATTCACCCCTCCACTTT.

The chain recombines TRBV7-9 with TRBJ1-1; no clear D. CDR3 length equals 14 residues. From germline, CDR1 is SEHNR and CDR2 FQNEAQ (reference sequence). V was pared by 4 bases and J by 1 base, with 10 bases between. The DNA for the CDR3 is TGTGCCAGCAGCTCTGTCAGTCCGAACACTGAAGCTTTCTTT. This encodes CASSSVSPNTEAFF.

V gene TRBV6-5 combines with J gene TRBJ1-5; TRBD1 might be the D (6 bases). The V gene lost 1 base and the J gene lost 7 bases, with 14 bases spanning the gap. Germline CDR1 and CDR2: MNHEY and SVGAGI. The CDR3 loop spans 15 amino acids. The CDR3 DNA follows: TGTGCCAGCAGTTACTTATGGGGGCGCAGCCAGCCCCAGCATTTT. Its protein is CASSYLWGRSQPQHF.

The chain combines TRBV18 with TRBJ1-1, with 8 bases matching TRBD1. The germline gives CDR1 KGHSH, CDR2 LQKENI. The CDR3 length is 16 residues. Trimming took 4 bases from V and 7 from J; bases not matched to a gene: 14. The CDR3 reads CASSLQLGTGGGEAFF. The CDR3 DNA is TGTGCCAGCTCACTGCAGTTGGGGACAGGTGGTGGTGAAGCTTTCTTT.

CDR3 region: CASSYAGQNTEAFF. In DNA, the CDR3 is TGTGCCAGCAGTTACGCAGGGCAGAACACTGAAGCTTTCTTT. This chain uses TRBV6-5 with TRBJ1-1, with a possible D match to TRBD1 (5 bases). V lost 2 bases to trimming and J lost 1 base, with 8 bases between them. The CDR3 is 14 amino acids. Germline values: CDR1 MNHEY, CDR2 SVGAGI.

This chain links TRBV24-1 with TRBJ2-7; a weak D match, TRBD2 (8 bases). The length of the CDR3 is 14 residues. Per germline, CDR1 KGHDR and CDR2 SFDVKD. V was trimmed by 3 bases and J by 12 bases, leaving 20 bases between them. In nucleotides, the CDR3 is TGTGCCACCAGTGATCCCGGGACAGCGGGAGTTTGGTACGTC. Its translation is CATSDPGTAGVWYV.

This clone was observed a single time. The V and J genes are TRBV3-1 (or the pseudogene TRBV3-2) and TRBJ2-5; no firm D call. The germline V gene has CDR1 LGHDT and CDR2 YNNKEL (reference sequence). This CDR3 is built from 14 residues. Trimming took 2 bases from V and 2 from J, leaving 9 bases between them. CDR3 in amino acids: CASSQNTPQETQYF. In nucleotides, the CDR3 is TGTGCCAGCAGCCAAAACACCCCACAAGAGACCCAGTACTTC.

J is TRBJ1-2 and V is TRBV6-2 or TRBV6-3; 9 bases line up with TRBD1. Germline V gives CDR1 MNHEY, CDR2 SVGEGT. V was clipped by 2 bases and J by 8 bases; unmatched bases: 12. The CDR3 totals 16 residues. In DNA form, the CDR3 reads TGTGCCAGCAGTTACAGAGGGACAGGGAGTCCGCGGGGCTACACCTTC. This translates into CASSYRGTGSPRGYTF.

This CDR3 is CASSLGGLAGRSDTQYF. CDR3 in DNA: TGTGCCAGCAGCTTAGGGGGACTAGCGGGACGATCAGATACGCAGTATTTT. The chain employs TRBV11-3 and TRBJ2-3; TRBD2 matches at 13 bases. Trimming removed 1 base from V and 4 bases from J; junction bases left unmatched: 5. The CDR3 consists of 17 residues. Germline V gene lookup returns CDR1 SGHNT and CDR2 YENEEA.

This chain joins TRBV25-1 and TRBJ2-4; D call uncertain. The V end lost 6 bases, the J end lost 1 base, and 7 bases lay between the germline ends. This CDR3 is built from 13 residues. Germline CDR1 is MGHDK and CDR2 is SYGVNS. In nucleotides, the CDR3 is TGTGCCAGCAGCTCCGGGGCCAAAAACATTCAGTACTTC. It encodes CASSSGAKNIQYF.

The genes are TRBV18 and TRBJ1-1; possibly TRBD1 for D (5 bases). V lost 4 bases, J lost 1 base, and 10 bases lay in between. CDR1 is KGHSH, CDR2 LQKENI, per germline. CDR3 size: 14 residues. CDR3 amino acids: CASSRDSWNTEAFF. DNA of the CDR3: TGTGCCAGCTCACGCGACAGTTGGAACACTGAAGCTTTCTTT. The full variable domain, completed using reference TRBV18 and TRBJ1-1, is NAGVMQNPRHLVRRRGQEARLRCSPMKGHSHVYWYRQLPEEGLKFMVYLQKENIIDESGMPKERFSAEFPKEGPSILRIQQVVRGDSAAYFCASSRDSWNTEAFFGQGTRLTVV.

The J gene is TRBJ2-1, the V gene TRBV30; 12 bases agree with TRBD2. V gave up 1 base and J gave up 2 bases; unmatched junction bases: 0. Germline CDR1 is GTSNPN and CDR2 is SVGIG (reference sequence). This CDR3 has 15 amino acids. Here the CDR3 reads CAWSGTSGTYNEQFF. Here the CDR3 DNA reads TGTGCCTGGAGTGGGACTAGCGGGACCTACAATGAGCAGTTCTTC.

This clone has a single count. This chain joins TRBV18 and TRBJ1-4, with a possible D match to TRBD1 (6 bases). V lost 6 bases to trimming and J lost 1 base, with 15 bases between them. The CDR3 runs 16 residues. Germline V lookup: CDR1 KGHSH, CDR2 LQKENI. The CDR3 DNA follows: TGTGCCAGCTCTCAGGCCGAAGGGGGAACTAATGAAAAACTGTTTTTT. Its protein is CASSQAEGGTNEKLFF.

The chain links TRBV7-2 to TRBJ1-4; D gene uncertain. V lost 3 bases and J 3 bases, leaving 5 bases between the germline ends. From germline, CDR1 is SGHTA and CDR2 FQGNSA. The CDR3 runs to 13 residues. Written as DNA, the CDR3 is TGTGCCAGCAGCTTCGGGGCTAATGAAAAACTGTTTTTT. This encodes CASSFGANEKLFF.

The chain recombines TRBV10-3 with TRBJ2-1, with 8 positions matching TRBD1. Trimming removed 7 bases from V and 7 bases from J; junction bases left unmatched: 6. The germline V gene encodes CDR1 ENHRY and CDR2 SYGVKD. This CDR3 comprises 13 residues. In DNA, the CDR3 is TGTGCCATCACAACAGGGGGAACAAATGAGCAGTTCTTC. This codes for CAITTGGTNEQFF.

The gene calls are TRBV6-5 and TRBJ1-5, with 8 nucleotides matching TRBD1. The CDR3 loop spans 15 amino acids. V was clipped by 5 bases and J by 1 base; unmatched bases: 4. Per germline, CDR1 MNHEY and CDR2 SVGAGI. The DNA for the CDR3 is TGTGCCAGCAGTCTAACAGGGGGAAGCAATCAGCCCCAGCATTTT. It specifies CASSLTGGSNQPQHF.

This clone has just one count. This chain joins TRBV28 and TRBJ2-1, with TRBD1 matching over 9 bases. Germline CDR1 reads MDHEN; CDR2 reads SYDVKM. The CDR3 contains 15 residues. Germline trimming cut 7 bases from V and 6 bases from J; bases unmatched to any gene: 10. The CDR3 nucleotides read TGTGCCAGCACTCTCCGGGACAGGGTAACCAATGAGCAGTTCTTC. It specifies CASTLRDRVTNEQFF.

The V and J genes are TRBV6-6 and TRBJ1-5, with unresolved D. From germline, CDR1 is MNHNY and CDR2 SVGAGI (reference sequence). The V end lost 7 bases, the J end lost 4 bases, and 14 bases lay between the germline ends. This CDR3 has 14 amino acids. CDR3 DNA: TGTGCCAGCAACCTTGGTGGAGGAAATCAGCCCCAGCATTTT. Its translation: CASNLGGGNQPQHF.

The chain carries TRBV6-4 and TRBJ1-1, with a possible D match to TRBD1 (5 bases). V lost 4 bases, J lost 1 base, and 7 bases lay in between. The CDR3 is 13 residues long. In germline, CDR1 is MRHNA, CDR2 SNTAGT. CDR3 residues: CASSATANTEAFF. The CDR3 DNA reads TGTGCCAGCAGTGCGACAGCGAACACTGAAGCTTTCTTT.

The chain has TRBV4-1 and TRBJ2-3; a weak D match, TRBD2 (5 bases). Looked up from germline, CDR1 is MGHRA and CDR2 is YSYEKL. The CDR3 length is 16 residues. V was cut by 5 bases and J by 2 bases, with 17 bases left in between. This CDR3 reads CASSDRRTGTTDTQYF. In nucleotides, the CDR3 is TGCGCCAGCAGCGACCGGCGGACGGGAACCACAGATACGCAGTATTTT.

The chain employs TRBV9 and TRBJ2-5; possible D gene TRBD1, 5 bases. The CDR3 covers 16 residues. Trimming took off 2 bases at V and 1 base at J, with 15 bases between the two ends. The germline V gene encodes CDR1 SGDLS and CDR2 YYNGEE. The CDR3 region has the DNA TGTGCCAGCAGCGTTTCGGCCGGTCAGGGCCAAGAGACCCAGTACTTC. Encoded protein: CASSVSAGQGQETQYF.

The CDR3 reads CATSPGSYGYTF. CDR3 in DNA: TGTGCCACCAGCCCGGGGTCCTATGGCTACACCTTC. The chain carries TRBV24-1 and TRBJ1-2, with no clear D. The CDR3 runs to 12 residues. Germline-derived CDR1 and CDR2 are KGHDR and SFDVKD. V was trimmed by 7 bases and J by 4 bases, leaving 9 bases between them.

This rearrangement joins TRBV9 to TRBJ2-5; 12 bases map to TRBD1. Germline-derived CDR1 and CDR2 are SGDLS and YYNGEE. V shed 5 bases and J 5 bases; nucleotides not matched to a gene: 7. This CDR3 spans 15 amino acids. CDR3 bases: TGTGCCAGCAGTGCCGGGACAGGGGGCTGGGAGACCCAGTACTTC. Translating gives CASSAGTGGWETQYF.

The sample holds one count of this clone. The CDR3 reads CASSEATAGYGYTF. CDR3 in DNA: TGTGCCAGCAGTGAAGCGACAGCGGGCTATGGCTACACCTTC. The chain combines TRBV6-1 with TRBJ1-2; tentative D call: TRBD1 (5 bases). Trimming shortened V by 0 bases and J by 4 bases, and 9 bases separated the two germline ends. CDR3 length: 14 residues. Germline assignment: CDR1 MNHNS and CDR2 SASEGT.